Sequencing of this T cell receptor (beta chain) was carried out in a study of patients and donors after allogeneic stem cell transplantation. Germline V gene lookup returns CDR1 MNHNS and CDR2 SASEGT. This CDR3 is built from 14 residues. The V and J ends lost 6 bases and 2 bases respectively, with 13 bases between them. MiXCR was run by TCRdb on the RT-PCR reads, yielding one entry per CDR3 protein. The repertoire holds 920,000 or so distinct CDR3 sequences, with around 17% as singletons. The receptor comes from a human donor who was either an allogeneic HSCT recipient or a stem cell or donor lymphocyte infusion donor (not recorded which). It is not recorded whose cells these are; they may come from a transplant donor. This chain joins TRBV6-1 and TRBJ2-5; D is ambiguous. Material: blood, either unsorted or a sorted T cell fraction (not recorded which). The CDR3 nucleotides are TGTGCCAGCAGGTTTCGGTTGGCTCAAGAGACCCAGTACTTC. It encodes CASRFRLAQETQYF.